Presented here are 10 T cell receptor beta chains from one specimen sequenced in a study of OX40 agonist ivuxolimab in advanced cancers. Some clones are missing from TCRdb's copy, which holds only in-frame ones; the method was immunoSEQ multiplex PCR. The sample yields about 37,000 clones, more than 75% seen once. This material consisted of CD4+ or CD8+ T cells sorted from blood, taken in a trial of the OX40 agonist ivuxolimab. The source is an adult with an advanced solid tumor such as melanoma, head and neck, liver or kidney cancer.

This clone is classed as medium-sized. The CDR3 region has the DNA TGCGCCAGCAGTGAGTCGGAATACTACGAGCAGTACTTC. It codes for CASSESEYYEQYF. The genes are TRBV10-2 and TRBJ2-7; the D is unclear. Germline V gene data show CDR1 as WSHSY and CDR2 as SAAADI. Between the trimmed V and J ends, which lost 0 bases and 3 bases, there was a span of 6 bases. The CDR3 extends over 13 amino acids.

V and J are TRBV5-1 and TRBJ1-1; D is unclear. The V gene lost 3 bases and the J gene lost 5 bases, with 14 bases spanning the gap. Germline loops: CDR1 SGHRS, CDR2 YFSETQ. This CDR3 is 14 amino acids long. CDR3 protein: CASSSTGIRTEAFF. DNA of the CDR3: TGCGCCAGCAGCTCGACTGGGATAAGGACTGAAGCTTTCTTT.

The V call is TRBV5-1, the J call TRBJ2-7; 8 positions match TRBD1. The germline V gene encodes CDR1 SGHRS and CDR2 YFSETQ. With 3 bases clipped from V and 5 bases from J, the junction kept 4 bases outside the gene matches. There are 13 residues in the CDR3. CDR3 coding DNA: TGCGCCAGCAGCTGGACAGGGCCGGACGAGCAGTACTTC. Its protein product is CASSWTGPDEQYF.

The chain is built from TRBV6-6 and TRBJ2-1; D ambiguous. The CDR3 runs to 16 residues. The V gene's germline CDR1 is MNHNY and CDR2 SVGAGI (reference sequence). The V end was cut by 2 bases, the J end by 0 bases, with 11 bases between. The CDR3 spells CASSYTHRTSYNEQFF. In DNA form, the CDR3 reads TGTGCCAGCAGTTACACCCATCGAACCTCCTACAATGAGCAGTTCTTC.

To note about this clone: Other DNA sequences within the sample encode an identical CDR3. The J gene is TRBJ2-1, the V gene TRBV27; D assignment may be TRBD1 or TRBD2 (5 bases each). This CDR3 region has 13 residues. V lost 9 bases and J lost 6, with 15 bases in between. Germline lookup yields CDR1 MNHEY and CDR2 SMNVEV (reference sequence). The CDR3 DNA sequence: TGTGCCAGTCGCGTCGGGGCTCTCAATGAGCAGTTCTTC. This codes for CASRVGALNEQFF.

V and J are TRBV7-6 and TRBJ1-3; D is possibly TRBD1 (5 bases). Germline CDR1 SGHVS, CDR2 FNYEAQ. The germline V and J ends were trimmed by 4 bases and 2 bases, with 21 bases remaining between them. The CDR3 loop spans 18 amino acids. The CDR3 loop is CASSSRNWGSGAGNTIYF. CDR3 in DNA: TGTGCCAGCAGCTCGCGAAACTGGGGGAGTGGGGCTGGAAACACCATATATTTT. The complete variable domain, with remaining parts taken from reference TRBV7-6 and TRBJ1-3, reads GAGVSQSPRYKVTKRGQDVALRCDPISGHVSLYWYRQALGQGPEFLTYFNYEAQQDKSGLPNDRFSAERPEGSISTLTIQRTEQRDSAMYRCASSSRNWGSGAGNTIYFGEGSWLTVV.

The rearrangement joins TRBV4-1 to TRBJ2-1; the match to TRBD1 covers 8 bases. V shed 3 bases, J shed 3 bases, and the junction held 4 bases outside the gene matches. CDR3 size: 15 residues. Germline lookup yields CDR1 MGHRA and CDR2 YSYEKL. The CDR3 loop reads CASSHGGTGYNEQFF. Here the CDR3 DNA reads TGCGCCAGCAGCCACGGCGGGACAGGCTACAATGAGCAGTTCTTC.

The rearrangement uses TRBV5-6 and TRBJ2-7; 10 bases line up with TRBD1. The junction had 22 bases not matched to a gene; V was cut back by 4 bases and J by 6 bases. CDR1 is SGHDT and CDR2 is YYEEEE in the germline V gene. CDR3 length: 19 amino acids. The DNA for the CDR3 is TGTGCCAGCAGCAGGGAGGGTTGGGACAGGGGTTTAAGGGTGTTCGAGCAGTACTTC. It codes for CASSREGWDRGLRVFEQYF.

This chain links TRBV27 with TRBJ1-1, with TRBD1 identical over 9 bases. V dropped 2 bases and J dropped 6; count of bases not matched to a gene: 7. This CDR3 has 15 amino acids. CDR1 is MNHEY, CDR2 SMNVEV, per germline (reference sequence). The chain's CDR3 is CASSLLRDRVSEAFF. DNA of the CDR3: TGTGCCAGCAGTTTACTCCGGGACAGGGTATCTGAAGCTTTCTTT.

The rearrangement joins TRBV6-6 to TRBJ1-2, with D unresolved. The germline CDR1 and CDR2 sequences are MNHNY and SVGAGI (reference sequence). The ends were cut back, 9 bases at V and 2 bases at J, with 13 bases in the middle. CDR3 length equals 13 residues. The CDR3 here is CASTPEQNYGYTF. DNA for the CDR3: TGTGCCAGTACTCCGGAACAGAACTATGGCTACACCTTC.